This T cell receptor beta chain was sequenced during a study of T cells in Graves' hyperthyroidism and ophthalmopathy. Notes on the study in general: By a 13 V-J model, ophthalmopathy was set apart from stable hyperthyroidism. The model forecast ophthalmopathy, anticipating it by a median about six months before onset.

Amplification yielded TCR beta CDR3 regions, with RNA transcripts as the source. HTBI primers were used for first-round RT-PCR of the TCR CDR3. Each CDR3 protein gets one entry after TCRdb re-called the multiplex PCR reads with MiXCR. The repertoire has around 420,000 distinct CDR3 sequences, around 13% of them found once; the top ten carry 5.3%. Trimming took 5 bases from V and 2 from J; bases not matched to a gene: 7. The CDR3 runs to 15 residues. Germline-derived CDR1 and CDR2 are SEHNR and FQNEAQ (reference sequence). Many counts were recorded for this clonotype. What it binds is not known. This receptor was identified in a woman aged 18-35 years with Graves' hyperthyroidism. The material sequenced was blood. The chain employs TRBV7-9 and TRBJ2-3, with 7 bases that match TRBD1. CDR3 protein: CASSATGTPTDTQYF. The DNA for the CDR3 is TGTGCCAGCAGCGCGACAGGGACCCCCACAGATACGCAGTATTTT.